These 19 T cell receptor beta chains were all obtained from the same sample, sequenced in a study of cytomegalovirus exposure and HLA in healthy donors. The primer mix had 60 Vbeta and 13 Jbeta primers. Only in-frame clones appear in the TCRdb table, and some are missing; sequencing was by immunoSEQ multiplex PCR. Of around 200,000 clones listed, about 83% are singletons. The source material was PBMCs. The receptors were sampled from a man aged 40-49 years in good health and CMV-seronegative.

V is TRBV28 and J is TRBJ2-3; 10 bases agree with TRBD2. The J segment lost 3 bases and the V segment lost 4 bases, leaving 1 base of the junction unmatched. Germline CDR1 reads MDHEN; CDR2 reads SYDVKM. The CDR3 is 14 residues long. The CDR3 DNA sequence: TGTGCCAGCAGTTCGGGACTAGCGACAGATACGCAGTATTTT. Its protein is CASSSGLATDTQYF.

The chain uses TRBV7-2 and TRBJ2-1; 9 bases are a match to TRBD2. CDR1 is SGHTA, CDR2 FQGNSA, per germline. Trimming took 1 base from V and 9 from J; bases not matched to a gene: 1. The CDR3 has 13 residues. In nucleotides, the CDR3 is TGTGCCAGCAGCTTAGTGGGACTAGCTGAGCAGTTCTTC. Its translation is CASSLVGLAEQFF.

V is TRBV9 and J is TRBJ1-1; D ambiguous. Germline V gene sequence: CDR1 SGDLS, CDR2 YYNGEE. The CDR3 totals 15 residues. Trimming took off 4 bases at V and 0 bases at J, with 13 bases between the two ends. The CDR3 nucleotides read TGTGCCAGCAGCCCCGTGCGGGTTTTGAACACTGAAGCTTTCTTT. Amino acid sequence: CASSPVRVLNTEAFF. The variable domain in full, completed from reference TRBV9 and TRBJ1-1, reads DSGVTQTPKHLITATGQRVTLRCSPRSGDLSVYWYQQSLDQGLQFLIQYYNGEERAKGNILERFSAQQFPDLHSELNLSSLELGDSALYFCASSPVRVLNTEAFFGQGTRLTVV.

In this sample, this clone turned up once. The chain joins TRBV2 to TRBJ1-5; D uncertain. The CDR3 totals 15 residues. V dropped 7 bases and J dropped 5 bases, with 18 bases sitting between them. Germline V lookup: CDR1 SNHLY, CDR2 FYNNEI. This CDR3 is CASTGDPLSYQPQHF. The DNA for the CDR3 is TGTGCCAGCACCGGAGACCCCCTATCTTATCAGCCCCAGCATTTT. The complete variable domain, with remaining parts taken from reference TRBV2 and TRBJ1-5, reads EPEVTQTPSHQVTQMGQEVILRCVPISNHLYFYWYRQILGQKVEFLVSFYNNEISEKSEIFDDQFSVERPDGSNFTLKIRSTKLEDSAMYFCASTGDPLSYQPQHFGDGTRLSIL.

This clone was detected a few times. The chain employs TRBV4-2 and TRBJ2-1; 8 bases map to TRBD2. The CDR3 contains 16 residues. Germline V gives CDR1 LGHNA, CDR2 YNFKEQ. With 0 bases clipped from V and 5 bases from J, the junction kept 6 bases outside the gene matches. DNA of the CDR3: TGTGCCAGCAGCCAAGATGTGGGGCGGGGGGACAATGAGCAGTTCTTC. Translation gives CASSQDVGRGDNEQFF.

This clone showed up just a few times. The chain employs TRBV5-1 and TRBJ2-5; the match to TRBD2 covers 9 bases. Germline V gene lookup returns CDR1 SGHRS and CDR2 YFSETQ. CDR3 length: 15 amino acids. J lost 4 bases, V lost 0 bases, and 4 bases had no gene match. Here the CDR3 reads CASSLGTSDSETQYF. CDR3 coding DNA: TGCGCCAGCAGCTTGGGGACTAGCGACTCAGAGACCCAGTACTTC.

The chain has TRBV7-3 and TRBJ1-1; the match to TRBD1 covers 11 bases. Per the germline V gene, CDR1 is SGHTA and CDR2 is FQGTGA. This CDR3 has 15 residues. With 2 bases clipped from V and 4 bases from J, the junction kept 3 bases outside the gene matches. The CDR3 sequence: CASSLGTGGATEAFF. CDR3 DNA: TGTGCCAGCAGCTTAGGGACAGGGGGGGCCACTGAAGCTTTCTTT.

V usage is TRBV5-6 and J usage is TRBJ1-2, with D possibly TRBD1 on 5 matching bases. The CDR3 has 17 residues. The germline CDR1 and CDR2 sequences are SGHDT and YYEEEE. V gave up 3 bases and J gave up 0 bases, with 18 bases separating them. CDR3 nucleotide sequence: TGTGCCAGCAGCTCCAGGATCACAGGCGACCCTAACTATGGCTACACCTTC. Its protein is CASSSRITGDPNYGYTF.

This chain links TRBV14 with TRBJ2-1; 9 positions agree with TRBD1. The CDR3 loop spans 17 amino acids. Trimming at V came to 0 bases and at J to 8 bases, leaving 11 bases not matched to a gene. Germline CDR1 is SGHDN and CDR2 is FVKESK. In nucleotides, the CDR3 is TGTGCCAGCAGCCAAGATTGGGGGACAGGGCAGGAGGATGAGCAGTTCTTC. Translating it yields CASSQDWGTGQEDEQFF.

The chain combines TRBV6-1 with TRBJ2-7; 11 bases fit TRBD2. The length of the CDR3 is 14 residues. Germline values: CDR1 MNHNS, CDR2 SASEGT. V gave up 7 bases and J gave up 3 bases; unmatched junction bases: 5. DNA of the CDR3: TGTGCCAGCACCGAAGGGACTAGCGGCTACGAGCAGTACTTC. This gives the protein CASTEGTSGYEQYF.

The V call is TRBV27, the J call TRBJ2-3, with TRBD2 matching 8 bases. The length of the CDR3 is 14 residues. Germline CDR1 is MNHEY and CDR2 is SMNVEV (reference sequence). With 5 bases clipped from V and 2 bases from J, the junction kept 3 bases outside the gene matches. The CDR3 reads CASSSGGFTDTQYF. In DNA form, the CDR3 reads TGTGCCAGCAGTAGCGGGGGATTCACAGATACGCAGTATTTT.

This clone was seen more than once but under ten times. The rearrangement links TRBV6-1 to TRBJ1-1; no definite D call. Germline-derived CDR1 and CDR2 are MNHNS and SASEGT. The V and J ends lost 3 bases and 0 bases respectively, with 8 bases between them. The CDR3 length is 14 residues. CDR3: CASSDRPMNTEAFF. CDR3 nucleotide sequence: TGTGCCAGCAGTGACAGGCCCATGAACACTGAAGCTTTCTTT.

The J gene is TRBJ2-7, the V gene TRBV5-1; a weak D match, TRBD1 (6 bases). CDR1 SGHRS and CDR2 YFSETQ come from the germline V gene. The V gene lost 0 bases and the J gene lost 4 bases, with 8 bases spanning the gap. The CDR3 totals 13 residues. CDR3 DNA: TGCGCCAGCAGCTTGGGAGGGGGATACGAGCAGTACTTC. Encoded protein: CASSLGGGYEQYF.

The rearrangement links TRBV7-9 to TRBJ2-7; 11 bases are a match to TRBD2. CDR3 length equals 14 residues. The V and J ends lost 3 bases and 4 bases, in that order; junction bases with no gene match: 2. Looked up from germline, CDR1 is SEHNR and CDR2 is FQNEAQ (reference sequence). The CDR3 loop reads CASSLTSGTYEQYF. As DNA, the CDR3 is TGTGCCAGCAGCTTGACTAGCGGGACTTACGAGCAGTACTTC.

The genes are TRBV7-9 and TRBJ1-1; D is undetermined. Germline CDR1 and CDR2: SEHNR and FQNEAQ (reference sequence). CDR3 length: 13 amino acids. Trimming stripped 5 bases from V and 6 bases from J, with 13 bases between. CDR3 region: CASSPGSVAEAFF. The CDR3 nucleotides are TGTGCCAGCAGCCCGGGGTCGGTCGCTGAAGCTTTCTTT.

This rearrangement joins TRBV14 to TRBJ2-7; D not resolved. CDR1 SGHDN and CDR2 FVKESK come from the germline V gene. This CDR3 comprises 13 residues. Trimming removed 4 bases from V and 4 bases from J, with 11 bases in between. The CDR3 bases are TGTGCCAGCAGCCCTTTAGACGGGTACGAGCAGTACTTC. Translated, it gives CASSPLDGYEQYF.

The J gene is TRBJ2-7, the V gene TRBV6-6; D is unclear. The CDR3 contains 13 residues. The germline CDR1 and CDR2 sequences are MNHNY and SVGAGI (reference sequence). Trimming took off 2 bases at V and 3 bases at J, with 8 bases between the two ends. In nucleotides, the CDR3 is TGTGCCAGCAGTTACGGGCAGTTCTACGAGCAGTACTTC. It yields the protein CASSYGQFYEQYF.

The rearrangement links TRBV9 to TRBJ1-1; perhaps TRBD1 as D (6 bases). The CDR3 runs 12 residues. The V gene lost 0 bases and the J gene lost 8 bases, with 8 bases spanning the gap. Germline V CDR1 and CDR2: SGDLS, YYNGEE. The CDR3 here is CASSVGDNEAFF. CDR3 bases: TGTGCCAGCAGCGTAGGGGACAACGAAGCTTTCTTT.

The CDR3 DNA reads TGTGCCAGCAGCAAGAACGGTAATCAGCCCCAGCATTTT. It codes for CASSKNGNQPQHF. This rearrangement joins TRBV7-2 to TRBJ1-5; D is undetermined. CDR1 is SGHTA, CDR2 FQGNSA, per germline. The V end was cut by 5 bases, the J end by 4 bases, with 9 bases between. CDR3 length equals 13 residues.